Each of the 2 T cell receptor beta chains below was sequenced from the same sample in a study of T cell responses to AZD1222 COVID-19 vaccine. The data were produced by immunoSEQ multiplex PCR, yet TCRdb's version contains in-frame clones alone and is incomplete. The repertoire consists of approximately 89,000 clones, with about 91% occurring once and the leading ten covering approximately 5.6%. This specimen consisted of peripheral blood, obtained on day 0 of AZD1222 vaccination. All receptors derive from an adult in good health.

This chain uses TRBV4-3 with TRBJ1-2; 7 bases fit TRBD1. V shed 0 bases, J shed 8 bases, and the junction held 9 bases outside the gene matches. The CDR3 is 15 residues long. The germline CDR1 and CDR2 sequences are LGHNA and YSLEER. The DNA of the CDR3 is TGCGCCAGCAGCCAAGAGTGGACAGGTGGTCGCGGCTACACCTTC. Protein product: CASSQEWTGGRGYTF.

V is TRBV5-5 and J is TRBJ2-7; no reliable D call. V lost 3 bases to trimming and J lost 0 bases, with 4 bases between them. The CDR3 covers 12 residues. The germline gives CDR1 SGHKS, CDR2 YYEKEE (reference sequence). The CDR3 loop is CASSWYSYEQYF. CDR3 in DNA: TGTGCCAGCAGCTGGTACTCCTACGAGCAGTACTTC.